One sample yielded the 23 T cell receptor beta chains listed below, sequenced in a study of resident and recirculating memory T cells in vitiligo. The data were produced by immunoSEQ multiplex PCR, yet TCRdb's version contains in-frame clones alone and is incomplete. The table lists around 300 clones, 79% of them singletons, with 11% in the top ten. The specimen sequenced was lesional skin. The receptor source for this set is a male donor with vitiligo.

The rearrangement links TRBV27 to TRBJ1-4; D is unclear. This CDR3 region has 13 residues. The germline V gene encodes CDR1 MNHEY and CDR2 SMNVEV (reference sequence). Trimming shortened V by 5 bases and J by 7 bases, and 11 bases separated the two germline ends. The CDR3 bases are TGTGCCAGCAGTCCCGGACTGATTGAAAAACTGTTTTTT. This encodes CASSPGLIEKLFF.

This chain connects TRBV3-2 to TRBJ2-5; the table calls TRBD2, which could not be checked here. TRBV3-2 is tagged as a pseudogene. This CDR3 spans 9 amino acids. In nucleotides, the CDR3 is TGTGCCATCCGGGGTCCCCAGTACTTC. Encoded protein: CAIRGPQYF.

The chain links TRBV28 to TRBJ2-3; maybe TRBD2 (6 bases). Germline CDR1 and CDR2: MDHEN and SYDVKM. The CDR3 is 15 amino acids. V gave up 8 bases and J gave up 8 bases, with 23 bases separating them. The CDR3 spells CASVIGLGGIATQYF. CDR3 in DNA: TGTGCCAGCGTCATTGGTCTGGGGGGTATCGCTACGCAGTATTTT.

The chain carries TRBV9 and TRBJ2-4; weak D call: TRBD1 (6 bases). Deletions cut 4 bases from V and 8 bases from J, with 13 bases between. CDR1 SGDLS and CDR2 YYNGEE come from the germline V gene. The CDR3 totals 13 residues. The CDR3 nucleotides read TGTGCCAGCAGCATCAGGGGTTTGGACATTCAGTACTTC. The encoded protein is CASSIRGLDIQYF.

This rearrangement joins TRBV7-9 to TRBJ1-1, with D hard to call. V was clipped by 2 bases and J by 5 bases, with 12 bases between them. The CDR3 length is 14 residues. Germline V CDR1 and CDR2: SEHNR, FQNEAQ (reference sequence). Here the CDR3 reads CASSLTGSVTEAFF. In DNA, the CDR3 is TGTGCCAGCAGCTTAACGGGATCGGTGACTGAAGCTTTCTTT. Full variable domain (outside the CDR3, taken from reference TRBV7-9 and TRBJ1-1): DTGVSQNPRHKITKRGQNVTFRCDPISEHNRLYWYRQTLGQGPEFLTYFQNEAQLEKSRLLSDRFSAERPKGSFSTLEIQRTEQGDSAMYLCASSLTGSVTEAFFGQGTRLTVV.

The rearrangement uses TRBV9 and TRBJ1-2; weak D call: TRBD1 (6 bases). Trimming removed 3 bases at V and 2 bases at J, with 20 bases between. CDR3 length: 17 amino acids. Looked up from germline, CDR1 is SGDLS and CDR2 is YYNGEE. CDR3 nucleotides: TGTGCCAGCAGCGGGACCTACCTCGGGGGGCGGAACTATGGCTACACCTTC. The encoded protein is CASSGTYLGGRNYGYTF.

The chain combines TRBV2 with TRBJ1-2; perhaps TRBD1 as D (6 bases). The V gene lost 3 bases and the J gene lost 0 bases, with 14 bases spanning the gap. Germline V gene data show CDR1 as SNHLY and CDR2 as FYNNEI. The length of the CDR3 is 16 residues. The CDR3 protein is CASSDTRGTPNYGYTF. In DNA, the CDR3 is TGTGCCAGCAGTGACACCCGTGGGACACCTAACTATGGCTACACCTTC.

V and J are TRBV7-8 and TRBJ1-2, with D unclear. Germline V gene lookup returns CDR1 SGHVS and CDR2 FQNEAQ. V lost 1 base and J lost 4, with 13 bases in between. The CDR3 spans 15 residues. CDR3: CASSLGGSTAYGYTF. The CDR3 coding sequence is TGTGCCAGCAGCTTAGGAGGCTCGACGGCCTATGGCTACACCTTC.

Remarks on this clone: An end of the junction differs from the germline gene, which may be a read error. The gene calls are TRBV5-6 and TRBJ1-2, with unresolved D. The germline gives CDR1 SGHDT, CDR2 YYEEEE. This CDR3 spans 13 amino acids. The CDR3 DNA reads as TGTGCCAGCAGCTTGGTTTTGGAGTTGGCCTCTTTCTTC. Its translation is CASSLVLELASFF.

CDR3 in amino acids: CASSFMPPLFRGEPYEQYF. For the CDR3, the DNA is TGTGCCAGCAGTTTTATGCCCCCCTTGTTCAGGGGCGAACCCTACGAGCAGTACTTC. The chain combines TRBV28 with TRBJ2-7; D is perhaps TRBD1 (6 bases). Germline CDR1 MDHEN, CDR2 SYDVKM. CDR3 length equals 19 residues. V lost 3 bases and J lost 2, with 26 bases in between.

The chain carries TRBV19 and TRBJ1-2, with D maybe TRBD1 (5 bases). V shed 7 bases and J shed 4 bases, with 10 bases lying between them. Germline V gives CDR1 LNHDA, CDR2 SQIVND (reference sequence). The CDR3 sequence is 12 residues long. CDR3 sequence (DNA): TGTGCCAGTACCCGGAGGGGCTATGGCTACACCTTC. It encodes CASTRRGYGYTF.

The CDR3 region has the DNA TGTGCCAGCAGCGACAGGGGGAGCACAGATACGCAGTATTTT. Its translation is CASSDRGSTDTQYF. The chain carries TRBV7-6 and TRBJ2-3; 9 positions agree with TRBD1. This CDR3 is built from 14 residues. CDR1 is SGHVS and CDR2 is FNYEAQ in the germline V gene. Unmatched junction bases numbered 0, after V lost 5 bases and J lost 0 bases.

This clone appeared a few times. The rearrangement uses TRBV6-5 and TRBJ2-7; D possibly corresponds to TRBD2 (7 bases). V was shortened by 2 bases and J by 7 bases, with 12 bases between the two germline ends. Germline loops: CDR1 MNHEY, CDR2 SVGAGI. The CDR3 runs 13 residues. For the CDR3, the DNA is TGTGCCAGCAGTTACGGGGGGGCGCGTGAGCAGTACTTC. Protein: CASSYGGAREQYF.

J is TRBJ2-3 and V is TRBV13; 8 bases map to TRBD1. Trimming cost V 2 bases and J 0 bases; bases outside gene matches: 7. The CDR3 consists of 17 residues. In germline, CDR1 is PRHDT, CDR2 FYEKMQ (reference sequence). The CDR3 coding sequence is TGTGCCAGCAGCTTATTTCAGGGGGCATTTAGCACAGATACGCAGTATTTT. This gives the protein CASSLFQGAFSTDTQYF.

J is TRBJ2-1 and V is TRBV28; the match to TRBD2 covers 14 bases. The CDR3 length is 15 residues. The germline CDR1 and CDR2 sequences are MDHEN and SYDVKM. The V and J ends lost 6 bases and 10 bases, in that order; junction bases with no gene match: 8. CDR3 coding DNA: TGTGCCAGCAGCTACGGGACTAGCGGGAGACACGAGCAGTTCTTC. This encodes CASSYGTSGRHEQFF. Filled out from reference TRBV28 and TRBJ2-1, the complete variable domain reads DVKVTQSSRYLVKRTGEKVFLECVQDMDHENMFWYRQDPGLGLRLIYFSYDVKMKEKGDIPEGYSVSREKKERFSLILESASTNQTSMYLCASSYGTSGRHEQFFGPGTRLTVL.

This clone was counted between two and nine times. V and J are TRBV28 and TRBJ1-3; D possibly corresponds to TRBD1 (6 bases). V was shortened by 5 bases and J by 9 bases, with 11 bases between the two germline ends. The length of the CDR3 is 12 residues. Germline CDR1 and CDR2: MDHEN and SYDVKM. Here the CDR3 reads CASSSRGSTIYF. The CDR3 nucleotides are TGTGCCAGCAGTAGCAGGGGCTCCACCATATATTTT.

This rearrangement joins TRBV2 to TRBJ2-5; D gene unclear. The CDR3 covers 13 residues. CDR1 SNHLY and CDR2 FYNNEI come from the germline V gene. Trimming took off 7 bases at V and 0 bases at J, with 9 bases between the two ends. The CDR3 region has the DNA TGTGCCAGCACTCTAGACTACCAAGAGACCCAGTACTTC. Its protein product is CASTLDYQETQYF. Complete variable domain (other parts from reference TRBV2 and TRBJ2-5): EPEVTQTPSHQVTQMGQEVILRCVPISNHLYFYWYRQILGQKVEFLVSFYNNEISEKSEIFDDQFSVERPDGSNFTLKIRSTKLEDSAMYFCASTLDYQETQYFGPGTRLLVL.

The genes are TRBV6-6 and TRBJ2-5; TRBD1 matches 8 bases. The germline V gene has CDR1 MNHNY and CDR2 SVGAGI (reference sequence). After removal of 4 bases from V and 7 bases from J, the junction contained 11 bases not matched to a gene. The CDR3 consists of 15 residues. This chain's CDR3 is CASSSGQGPSRTQYF. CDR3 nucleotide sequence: TGTGCCAGCAGTTCCGGACAGGGCCCCAGCCGGACCCAGTACTTC.

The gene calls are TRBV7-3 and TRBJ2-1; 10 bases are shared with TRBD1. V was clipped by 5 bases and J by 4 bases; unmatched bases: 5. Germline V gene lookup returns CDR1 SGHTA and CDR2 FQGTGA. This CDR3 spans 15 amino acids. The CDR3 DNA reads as TGTGCCAGCAGCCCGGACAGGGGGGGATACAATGAGCAGTTCTTC. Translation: CASSPDRGGYNEQFF.

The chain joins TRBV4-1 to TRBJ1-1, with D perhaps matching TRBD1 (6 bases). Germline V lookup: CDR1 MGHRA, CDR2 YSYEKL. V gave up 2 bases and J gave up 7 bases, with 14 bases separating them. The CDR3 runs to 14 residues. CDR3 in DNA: TGCGCCAGCAGCCAACTCCAGACAGGAGTTGAAGCTTTCTTT. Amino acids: CASSQLQTGVEAFF.

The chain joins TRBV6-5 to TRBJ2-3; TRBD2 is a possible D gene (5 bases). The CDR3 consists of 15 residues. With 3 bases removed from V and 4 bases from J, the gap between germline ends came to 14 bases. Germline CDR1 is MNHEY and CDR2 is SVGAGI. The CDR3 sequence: CASSYSAGWADTQYF. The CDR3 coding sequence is TGTGCCAGCAGTTATTCGGCGGGTTGGGCAGATACGCAGTATTTT.

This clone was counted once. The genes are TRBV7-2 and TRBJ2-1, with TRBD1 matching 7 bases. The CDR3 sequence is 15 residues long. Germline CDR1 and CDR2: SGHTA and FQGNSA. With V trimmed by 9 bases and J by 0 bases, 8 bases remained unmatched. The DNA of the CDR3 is TGTGCCAGTTGGGTCAGGGGGAACTCCTACAATGAGCAGTTCTTC. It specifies CASWVRGNSYNEQFF. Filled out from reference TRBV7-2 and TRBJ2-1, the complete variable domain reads GAGVSQSPSNKVTEKGKDVELRCDPISGHTALYWYRQSLGQGLEFLIYFQGNSAPDKSGLPSDRFSAERTGGSVSTLTIQRTQQEDSAVYLCASWVRGNSYNEQFFGPGTRLTVL.

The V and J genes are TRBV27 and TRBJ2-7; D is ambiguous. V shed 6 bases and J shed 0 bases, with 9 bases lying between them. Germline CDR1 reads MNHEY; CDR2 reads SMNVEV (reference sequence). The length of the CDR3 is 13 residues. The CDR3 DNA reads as TGTGCCAGCAGCTATAAGAGCTCCTACGAGCAGTACTTC. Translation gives CASSYKSSYEQYF.